Detailed here is one T cell receptor beta chain. The sample originates from a study of T cell responses to AZD1222 COVID-19 vaccine. V lost 6 bases, J lost 12 bases, and 12 bases lay in between. This CDR3 spans 11 amino acids. Germline V CDR1 and CDR2: MNHEY, SVGEGT. Data came from immunoSEQ multiplex PCR; TCRdb stores just in-frame clones and leaves some out. In the table there are over 150,000 clones, less than 90% of which are singletons. This receptor was identified in an adult in good health. The sample here was peripheral blood, taken on day 0 of AZD1222 vaccination. The gene calls are TRBV6-2 or TRBV6-3 and TRBJ1-5; D call uncertain. The CDR3 DNA reads TGTGCCAGCAGCGACGACTGGAACCAGCATTTT. The encoded protein is CASSDDWNQHF.